These 10 T cell receptor beta chains share one sample of origin, sequenced in a study of cytomegalovirus exposure and HLA in healthy donors. The PCR made use of 60 Vbeta and 13 Jbeta primers. Produced via immunoSEQ multiplex PCR; TCRdb's table is partial and in-frame only. Of around 120,000 clones in the sample, 74% were seen once. The sample taken for sequencing was PBMCs. These receptor sequences come from a man aged 50-59 years in good health and CMV-seropositive.

V gene TRBV4-1 combines with J gene TRBJ1-4; 9 bases map to TRBD1. V trimming: 1 base; J trimming: 6 bases; junction bases outside the gene matches: 0. This CDR3 has 14 amino acids. Germline assignment: CDR1 MGHRA and CDR2 YSYEKL. The DNA for the CDR3 is TGCGCCAGCAGCCAAGGGGACAGGGATGAAAAACTGTTTTTT. As protein: CASSQGDRDEKLFF.

The chain uses TRBV5-1 and TRBJ2-2, with TRBD2 matching 8 bases. CDR1 and CDR2 from the germline V gene are SGHRS and YFSETQ. The CDR3 has 15 amino acids. V lost 6 bases and J lost 1; bases outside the gene matches: 5. CDR3 region: CASTRTSQNTGELFF. The CDR3 DNA reads TGCGCCAGCACCAGGACTAGCCAGAACACCGGGGAGCTGTTTTTT.

CDR3 sequence reads: CASSFSRNQETQYF. The CDR3 region has the DNA TGTGCCAGCAGCTTTTCCAGAAATCAAGAGACCCAGTACTTC. The rearrangement joins TRBV7-2 to TRBJ2-5, with D uncertain. The V end was cut by 3 bases, the J end by 2 bases, with 10 bases between. CDR3 size: 14 residues. The germline V gene encodes CDR1 SGHTA and CDR2 FQGNSA.

The chain uses TRBV6-1 and TRBJ2-7; perhaps TRBD1 as D (8 bases). The germline gives CDR1 MNHNS, CDR2 SASEGT. Trimming took off 6 bases at V and 0 bases at J, with 15 bases between the two ends. The CDR3 consists of 15 residues. The DNA for the CDR3 is TGTGCCAGCAGGACAGGGGAGGGGAGCTCCTACGAGCAGTACTTC. Protein product: CASRTGEGSSYEQYF.

The chain uses TRBV30 and TRBJ2-5, with 7 bases matching TRBD2. The germline CDR1 and CDR2 sequences are GTSNPN and SVGIG (reference sequence). This CDR3 is 13 amino acids long. Trimming removed 4 bases from V and 4 bases from J; junction bases left unmatched: 6. The CDR3 sequence: CAWKRPGGETQYF. The DNA for the CDR3 is TGTGCCTGGAAACGGCCGGGGGGAGAGACCCAGTACTTC.

The CDR3 DNA reads as TGTGCCAGCAGCTTGGGGCGGGGGGAAAACGAGCAGTACTTC. Encoded protein: CASSLGRGENEQYF. The chain recombines TRBV7-6 with TRBJ2-7; 8 positions match TRBD2. Germline CDR1 reads SGHVS; CDR2 reads FNYEAQ. V dropped 3 bases and J dropped 5; count of bases not matched to a gene: 6. This CDR3 contains 14 residues. The full variable domain, rest sourced from reference TRBV7-6 and TRBJ2-7, is GAGVSQSPRYKVTKRGQDVALRCDPISGHVSLYWYRQALGQGPEFLTYFNYEAQQDKSGLPNDRFSAERPEGSISTLTIQRTEQRDSAMYRCASSLGRGENEQYFGPGTRLTVT.

The J gene is TRBJ2-3, the V gene TRBV7-9; 7 bases align to TRBD2. CDR1 and CDR2 from the germline V gene are SEHNR and FQNEAQ (reference sequence). V was pared by 5 bases and J by 5 bases, with 7 bases of the junction left unmatched. The CDR3 totals 14 residues. CDR3 in DNA: TGTGCCAGCAGCATAGACGGCGGGAGAGATACGCAGTATTTT. Residues: CASSIDGGRDTQYF.

This clone has a handful of counts. The chain carries TRBV5-6 and TRBJ1-4; D is perhaps TRBD1 (6 bases). Germline lookup yields CDR1 SGHDT and CDR2 YYEEEE. This CDR3 contains 14 residues. The V gene lost 2 bases and the J gene lost 1 base, with 6 bases spanning the gap. The CDR3 DNA reads as TGTGCCAGCAGCTTACAGGGAACTAATGAAAAACTGTTTTTT. Translated, it gives CASSLQGTNEKLFF.

CDR3 in DNA: TGTGCCAGCCTCCAGGAGAGGGACAGGGGCGACACCGGGGAGCTGTTTTTT. Its translation: CASLQERDRGDTGELFF. The rearrangement links TRBV2 to TRBJ2-2, with 10 bases fitting TRBD1. This CDR3 is 17 amino acids long. Germline V gives CDR1 SNHLY, CDR2 FYNNEI. After removal of 8 bases from V and 3 bases from J, the junction contained 12 bases not matched to a gene.

The CDR3 is CAISQGQGANEKLFF. In DNA form, the CDR3 reads TGTGCCATCAGCCAGGGACAGGGAGCTAATGAAAAACTGTTTTTT. V is TRBV10-3 and J is TRBJ1-4, with 9 bases identical to TRBD1. V dropped 6 bases and J dropped 3; count of bases not matched to a gene: 5. CDR3 length: 15 amino acids. CDR1 ENHRY and CDR2 SYGVKD come from the germline V gene.